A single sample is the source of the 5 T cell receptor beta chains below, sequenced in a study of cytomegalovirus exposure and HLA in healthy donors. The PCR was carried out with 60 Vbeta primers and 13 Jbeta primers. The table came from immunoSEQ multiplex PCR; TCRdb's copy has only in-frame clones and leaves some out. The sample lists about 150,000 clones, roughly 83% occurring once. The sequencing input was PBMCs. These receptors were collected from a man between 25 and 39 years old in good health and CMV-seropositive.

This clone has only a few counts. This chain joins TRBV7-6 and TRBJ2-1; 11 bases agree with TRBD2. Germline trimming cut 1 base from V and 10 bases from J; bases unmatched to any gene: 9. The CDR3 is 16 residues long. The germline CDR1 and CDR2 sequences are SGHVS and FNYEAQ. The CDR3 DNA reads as TGTGCCAGCAGCTTAGGGGTTAGCGGGGGGGCGGAGGAGCAGTTCTTC. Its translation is CASSLGVSGGAEEQFF. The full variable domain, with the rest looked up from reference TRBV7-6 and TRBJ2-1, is GAGVSQSPRYKVTKRGQDVALRCDPISGHVSLYWYRQALGQGPEFLTYFNYEAQQDKSGLPNDRFSAERPEGSISTLTIQRTEQRDSAMYRCASSLGVSGGAEEQFFGPGTRLTVL.

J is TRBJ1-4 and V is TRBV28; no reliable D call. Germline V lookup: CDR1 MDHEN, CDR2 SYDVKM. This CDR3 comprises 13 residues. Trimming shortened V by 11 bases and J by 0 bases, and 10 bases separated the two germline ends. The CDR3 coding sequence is TGTGCCGGCAAGACTGCAACTAATGAAAAACTGTTTTTT. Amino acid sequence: CAGKTATNEKLFF.

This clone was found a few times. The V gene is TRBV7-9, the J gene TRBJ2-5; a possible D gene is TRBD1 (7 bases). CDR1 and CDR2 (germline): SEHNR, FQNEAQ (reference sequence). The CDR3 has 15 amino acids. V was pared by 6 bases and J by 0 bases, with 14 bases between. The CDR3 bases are TGTGCCAGCAGGAACGCGGGACAGTACCAAGAGACCCAGTACTTC. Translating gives CASRNAGQYQETQYF.

This CDR3 reads CASSSADRGPWDTQYF. CDR3 coding DNA: TGTGCCAGCAGTTCCGCCGACAGGGGCCCCTGGGATACGCAGTATTTT. The V and J genes are TRBV27 and TRBJ2-3; 8 positions match TRBD1. Germline V gene data show CDR1 as MNHEY and CDR2 as SMNVEV (reference sequence). Germline trimming cut 4 bases from V and 6 bases from J; bases unmatched to any gene: 12. The CDR3 is made up of 16 amino acids.

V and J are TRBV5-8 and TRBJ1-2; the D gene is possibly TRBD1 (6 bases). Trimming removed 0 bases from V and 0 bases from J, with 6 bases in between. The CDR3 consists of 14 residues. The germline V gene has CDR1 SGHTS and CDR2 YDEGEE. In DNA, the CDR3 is TGTGCCAGCAGCTTGGGGGGGCCTAACTATGGCTACACCTTC. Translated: CASSLGGPNYGYTF.